Below, 17 T cell receptor beta chains from the same sample are listed, as sequenced in a study of cytomegalovirus exposure and HLA in healthy donors. PCR employed 60 Vbeta and 13 Jbeta primers. The data were produced by immunoSEQ multiplex PCR, yet TCRdb's version contains in-frame clones alone and is incomplete. Found here are roughly 180,000 clones, just over 75% of them singletons; the top ten hold 1.2% to 1.5%. Input material: PBMCs. All receptors come from a woman aged 30 to 39 in good health and CMV-seropositive.

The CDR3 bases are TGTGCCATCAGTGAGTCGACGAGGGTTGGAGAGACCCAGTACTTC. It encodes CAISESTRVGETQYF. The chain recombines TRBV10-3 with TRBJ2-5; D may be TRBD2 (5 bases). The germline gives CDR1 ENHRY, CDR2 SYGVKD. The CDR3 is 15 amino acids. V lost 0 bases, J lost 4 bases, and 12 bases lay in between.

This sequence joins TRBV12-5 and TRBJ2-7; 10 nucleotides agree with TRBD1. The germline V gene has CDR1 LGHNT and CDR2 FRNRAP. Trimming cost V 6 bases and J 5 bases; bases outside gene matches: 19. This CDR3 has 18 residues. Here the CDR3 DNA reads TGTGCTAGTGGGAGATCAAACTCTGGGACAGGGGAAAGCAACGAGCAGTACTTC. Translated: CASGRSNSGTGESNEQYF.

The rearrangement links TRBV4-1 to TRBJ2-7, with 10 bases aligning to TRBD2. The CDR3 contains 15 residues. V shed 1 base and J 4 bases; nucleotides not matched to a gene: 4. Germline V gene sequence: CDR1 MGHRA, CDR2 YSYEKL. The CDR3: CASSQVLAGEYEQYF. In nucleotides, the CDR3 is TGCGCCAGCAGCCAAGTGCTAGCGGGAGAGTACGAGCAGTACTTC.

The chain employs TRBV11-2 and TRBJ2-2; 15 nucleotides match TRBD2. Germline values: CDR1 SGHAT, CDR2 FQNNGV. This CDR3 has 17 amino acids. The ends lost 5 bases at V and 4 bases at J; junction bases unmatched: 5. As DNA, the CDR3 is TGTGCCAGCAGCATGGGACTAGCGGGAGGAGGCACCGGGGAGCTGTTTTTT. Amino acid sequence: CASSMGLAGGGTGELFF.

DNA of the CDR3: TGCGCCAGCAGCCAAGATGGACTAGCGGGAGGTTCGAACACCGGGGAGCTGTTTTTT. Protein sequence: CASSQDGLAGGSNTGELFF. The chain is built from TRBV4-3 and TRBJ2-2, with TRBD2 matching over 14 bases. V was clipped by 0 bases and J by 0 bases; unmatched bases: 3. This CDR3 has 19 amino acids. Germline lookup yields CDR1 LGHNA and CDR2 YSLEER.

The chain is built from TRBV4-3 and TRBJ2-1; 8 nucleotides match TRBD2. With V trimmed by 4 bases and J by 3 bases, 2 bases remained unmatched. The CDR3 runs to 14 residues. Germline CDR1 LGHNA, CDR2 YSLEER. The CDR3 DNA reads TGCGCCAGCAGCCCGGGACTAGTCTACAATGAGCAGTTCTTC. It specifies CASSPGLVYNEQFF.

The V call is TRBV11-3, the J call TRBJ2-1; D is ambiguous. Germline CDR1 is SGHNT and CDR2 is YENEEA. This CDR3 has 12 residues. The V gene lost 5 bases and the J gene lost 7 bases, with 9 bases spanning the gap. CDR3 region: CASSRTGNEQFF. In DNA form, the CDR3 reads TGTGCCAGCAGCCGTACCGGGAATGAGCAGTTCTTC. The variable domain in full, with the rest retrieved from reference TRBV11-3 and TRBJ2-1, is EAGVVQSPRYKIIEKKQPVAFWCNPISGHNTLYWYLQNLGQGPELLIRYENEEAVDDSQLPKDRFSAERLKGVDSTLKIQPAELGDSAVYLCASSRTGNEQFFGPGTRLTVL.

This clone occurred a few times. A read error may produce the germline difference seen at one junction end. V and J are TRBV2 and TRBJ2-6; a possible D gene is TRBD1 (5 bases). Looked up from germline, CDR1 is SNHLY and CDR2 is FYNNEI. CDR3 length equals 15 residues. The CDR3 DNA sequence: TGTGCCAGCAGCGAAGGGGCCTCTGGGGCCAACGTCCTGACTTTC. Its protein product is CASSEGASGANVLTF.

The CDR3 is CASSLDNRPYEQYF. The CDR3 DNA sequence: TGTGCCAGCAGCTTGGATAACAGGCCGTACGAGCAGTACTTC. The chain is built from TRBV5-4 and TRBJ2-7, with TRBD1 as a possible D gene (5 bases). CDR3 length equals 14 residues. V lost 0 bases and J lost 4, with 11 bases in between. Germline assignment: CDR1 SGHNT and CDR2 YYREEE (reference sequence).

The CDR3 DNA reads as TGTGCCAGCAGTTCGCGACAGGGGGGTCTCTGGGAGACCCAGTACTTC. This translates into CASSSRQGGLWETQYF. The J gene is TRBJ2-5, the V gene TRBV6-6; 9 nucleotides align to TRBD1. CDR3 length: 16 residues. CDR1 is MNHNY, CDR2 SVGAGI, per germline (reference sequence). Losses at the gene ends were 4 bases for V and 5 bases for J; bases not matched to a gene: 11.

The rearrangement uses TRBV20-1 and TRBJ2-5; D ambiguous. The CDR3 totals 11 residues. The V end was cut by 5 bases, the J end by 7 bases, with 11 bases between. CDR1 DFQATT and CDR2 SNEGSKA come from the germline V gene (reference sequence). This chain's CDR3 is CSAAQSVTQYF. CDR3 coding DNA: TGCAGTGCTGCTCAATCGGTGACCCAGTACTTC.

The genes are TRBV5-1 and TRBJ1-3; 7 bases fit TRBD1. The CDR3 spans 16 residues. Germline CDR1 and CDR2: SGHRS and YFSETQ. V lost 5 bases to trimming and J lost 0 bases; unmatched junction nucleotides: 8. The CDR3, as DNA: TGCGCCAGCAGTCCCGAAGGGGGCCCCTCTGGAAACACCATATATTTT. Encoded protein: CASSPEGGPSGNTIYF.

V and J are TRBV7-8 and TRBJ1-2; no reliable D call. The CDR3 consists of 13 residues. The germline V gene encodes CDR1 SGHVS and CDR2 FQNEAQ. Trimming removed 1 base from V and 5 bases from J, with 8 bases in between. CDR3 DNA sequence: TGTGCCAGCAGCTTAGGGGCGGGGTATGGCTACACCTTC. This encodes CASSLGAGYGYTF.

This chain uses TRBV19 with TRBJ1-2; tentatively, D is TRBD1 (6 bases). The CDR3 consists of 15 residues. V was shortened by 5 bases and J by 4 bases, with 17 bases between the two germline ends. Germline CDR1 reads LNHDA; CDR2 reads SQIVND (reference sequence). The CDR3 DNA follows: TGTGCCAGTAGTGCTAACCGACAGGTGGGCTATGGCTACACCTTC. This sequence encodes CASSANRQVGYGYTF.

This chain connects TRBV28 to TRBJ1-2, with a weak D call TRBD1 (6 bases). Trimming stripped 5 bases from V and 5 bases from J, with 21 bases between. The CDR3 contains 16 residues. From germline, CDR1 is MDHEN and CDR2 SYDVKM. CDR3 in amino acids: CASSGTGTDPAYGYTF. CDR3 nucleotides: TGTGCCAGCAGTGGTACAGGGACGGACCCCGCTTATGGCTACACCTTC.

The genes are TRBV11-3 and TRBJ2-1, with 9 bases that match TRBD2. The CDR3 runs to 14 residues. V lost 5 bases and J lost 4; bases outside the gene matches: 3. The germline gives CDR1 SGHNT, CDR2 YENEEA. CDR3 in amino acids: CASSQAGGYNEQFF. The DNA of the CDR3 is TGTGCCAGCAGCCAAGCGGGAGGTTACAATGAGCAGTTCTTC.

The chain has TRBV27 and TRBJ2-3; D call uncertain. CDR1 and CDR2 from the germline V gene are MNHEY and SMNVEV (reference sequence). Trimming took off 2 bases at V and 2 bases at J, with 8 bases between the two ends. The CDR3 covers 14 residues. Here the CDR3 reads CASSLNPHTDTQYF. CDR3 DNA sequence: TGTGCCAGCAGTTTAAATCCACACACAGATACGCAGTATTTT.